These 21 T cell receptor beta chains came from one sample sequenced in a study of regulatory T cells. The primer mix had 52 TRBV and 13 TRBJ primers. TCRdb's table, derived via immunoSEQ multiplex PCR, lists solely in-frame clones and lacks some. The sample has about 23,000 clones; nearly 90% are singletons. What these receptors recognize is not known. General study points: Hydrophobic residues at CDR3 positions 6 and 7 were enriched in conventional CD4+ T cells of CD3G-deficient patients.

The sample comprised conventional CD4+ T cells sorted from blood. The receptors originated from a child under 18 with CD3G deficiency.

This chain connects TRBV7-9 to TRBJ2-3; D gene unclear. V was clipped by 0 bases and J by 1 base, with 8 bases between them. This CDR3 spans 15 amino acids. Per the germline V gene, CDR1 is SEHNR and CDR2 is FQNEAQ (reference sequence). The DNA for the CDR3 is TGTGCCAGCAGCTTAGCGTTATCCGGCACAGATACGCAGTATTTT. Amino acid sequence: CASSLALSGTDTQYF.

This chain uses TRBV1 with TRBJ1-4; the table's D call, TRBD1, has no DNA check behind it. TRBV1 is described as a pseudogene. The CDR3 contains 15 residues. The CDR3 loop reads CTSSPRGQGGEKLFF. The CDR3 DNA reads as TGCACCAGCAGCCCGAGGGGACAGGGAGGCGAAAAACTGTTTTTT.

The rearrangement uses TRBV6-1 and TRBJ1-1; 8 nucleotides agree with TRBD1. The CDR3 spans 14 residues. Germline V gene data show CDR1 as MNHNS and CDR2 as SASEGT. Germline trimming cut 6 bases from V and 7 bases from J; bases unmatched to any gene: 10. This CDR3 is CASRGDRGSLEAFF. The CDR3 nucleotides are TGTGCCAGCAGAGGCGACAGGGGAAGCCTTGAAGCTTTCTTT.

The chain employs TRBV11-3 and TRBJ2-5, with 8 positions matching TRBD2. The V gene's germline CDR1 is SGHNT and CDR2 YENEEA. The CDR3 contains 14 residues. Trimming cost V 5 bases and J 4 bases; bases outside gene matches: 6. CDR3 in DNA: TGTGCCAGCAGCCGTCTCGGGAGGGCAGAGACCCAGTACTTC. Translating it yields CASSRLGRAETQYF.

The chain recombines TRBV28 with TRBJ1-5; D is ambiguous. Germline V lookup: CDR1 MDHEN, CDR2 SYDVKM. This CDR3 contains 13 residues. Trimming shortened V by 6 bases and J by 4 bases, and 10 bases separated the two germline ends. The CDR3 nucleotides are TGTGCCAGCAGCCTAGACGGGAATCAGCCCCAGCATTTT. It is translated as CASSLDGNQPQHF.

The gene calls are TRBV18 and TRBJ2-1; unclear D gene. This CDR3 contains 11 residues. Germline loops: CDR1 KGHSH, CDR2 LQKENI. With 2 bases removed from V and 7 bases from J, the gap between germline ends came to 3 bases. CDR3 region: CASSPGNEQFF. Written as DNA, the CDR3 is TGTGCCAGCTCACCAGGGAATGAGCAGTTCTTC.

The J gene is TRBJ2-7, the V gene TRBV11-2, with a tentative D call TRBD2 (6 bases). Germline values: CDR1 SGHAT, CDR2 FQNNGV. V lost 1 base to trimming and J lost 2 bases, with 15 bases between them. The CDR3 covers 16 residues. This CDR3 is CASSLGSGRAAYEQYF. In DNA form, the CDR3 reads TGTGCCAGCAGCTTAGGGAGCGGGCGTGCGGCCTACGAGCAGTACTTC.

The chain couples TRBV19 to TRBJ2-7, with 7 bases that match TRBD1. The CDR3 runs 15 residues. V gave up 2 bases and J gave up 0 bases; unmatched junction bases: 4. The germline V gene has CDR1 LNHDA and CDR2 SQIVND (reference sequence). CDR3 DNA: TGTGCCAGTAGTATACGGGCAGGGGGCTCCTACGAGCAGTACTTC. It specifies CASSIRAGGSYEQYF.

The genes are TRBV7-9 and TRBJ2-1, with 8 bases identical to TRBD2. Germline V gene sequence: CDR1 SEHNR, CDR2 FQNEAQ (reference sequence). With 5 bases clipped from V and 4 bases from J, the junction kept 7 bases outside the gene matches. The CDR3 contains 15 residues. The CDR3 here is CASSPGASGYNEQFF. The DNA of the CDR3 is TGTGCCAGCAGCCCAGGGGCTAGCGGGTACAATGAGCAGTTCTTC.

J is TRBJ2-7 and V is TRBV7-9; 9 positions agree with TRBD1. The germline CDR1 and CDR2 sequences are SEHNR and FQNEAQ (reference sequence). The CDR3 is made up of 14 amino acids. Trimming cost V 4 bases and J 8 bases; bases outside gene matches: 9. CDR3 amino acids: CASSSTGTGSKQYF. The CDR3 nucleotides read TGTGCCAGCAGCTCAACCGGGACAGGGAGTAAGCAGTACTTC.

In its sample, this clone was seen a few times. The rearrangement joins TRBV5-1 to TRBJ2-1, with 13 bases fitting TRBD2. The length of the CDR3 is 16 residues. From germline, CDR1 is SGHRS and CDR2 YFSETQ. V shed 3 bases and J 5 bases; nucleotides not matched to a gene: 5. The CDR3 here is CASSSRTSGGNNEQFF. The CDR3 nucleotides are TGCGCCAGCAGCTCCCGGACTAGCGGGGGAAACAATGAGCAGTTCTTC.

The CDR3 spells CASSLGGSAIGEQFF. Here the CDR3 DNA reads TGTGCCAGCAGTTTAGGGGGGAGCGCCATCGGTGAGCAGTTCTTC. The chain is built from TRBV28 and TRBJ2-1; the D gene is possibly TRBD2 (6 bases). Trimming took 2 bases from V and 9 from J, leaving 17 bases between them. CDR3 size: 15 residues. The germline gives CDR1 MDHEN, CDR2 SYDVKM.

The chain has TRBV7-9 and TRBJ2-1, with TRBD1 matching over 9 bases. Germline CDR1 reads SEHNR; CDR2 reads FQNEAQ (reference sequence). The CDR3 is made up of 15 amino acids. V dropped 5 bases and J dropped 4; count of bases not matched to a gene: 6. CDR3 in DNA: TGTGCCAGCAGCCATACAGGGGGCCTGTACAATGAGCAGTTCTTC. Encoded protein: CASSHTGGLYNEQFF.

This chain joins TRBV18 and TRBJ2-5, with D hard to call. V gave up 3 bases and J gave up 10 bases, with 15 bases separating them. Germline V gene sequence: CDR1 KGHSH, CDR2 LQKENI. The CDR3 extends over 13 amino acids. The CDR3 here is CASSPGDHGDQYF. In nucleotides, the CDR3 is TGTGCCAGCTCACCGGGCGACCATGGGGACCAGTACTTC.

The J gene is TRBJ2-6, the V gene TRBV7-9; 14 bases are a match to TRBD2. CDR1 is SEHNR and CDR2 is FQNEAQ in the germline V gene (reference sequence). This CDR3 region has 19 residues. With V trimmed by 5 bases and J by 2 bases, 8 bases remained unmatched. The CDR3 nucleotides read TGTGCCAGCAGCCAGACGGGACTAGCGGGAGTAGCTGGGGCCAACGTCCTGACTTTC. This sequence encodes CASSQTGLAGVAGANVLTF. Based on the CDR3 plus reference TRBV7-9 and TRBJ2-6, the full variable domain is DTGVSQNPRHKITKRGQNVTFRCDPISEHNRLYWYRQTLGQGPEFLTYFQNEAQLEKSRLLSDRFSAERPKGSFSTLEIQRTEQGDSAMYLCASSQTGLAGVAGANVLTFGAGSRLTVL.

This rearrangement joins TRBV6-1 to TRBJ2-3; 12 nucleotides match TRBD2. Looked up from germline, CDR1 is MNHNS and CDR2 is SASEGT. V lost 4 bases and J lost 3; bases outside the gene matches: 2. The CDR3 spans 15 residues. The CDR3 loop reads CASSGLAGVTDTQYF. The CDR3 coding sequence is TGTGCCAGCAGTGGACTAGCGGGAGTGACAGATACGCAGTATTTT.

The chain joins TRBV28 to TRBJ2-4; 12 bases are a match to TRBD1. V lost 11 bases and J lost 3; bases outside the gene matches: 8. This CDR3 comprises 15 residues. Looked up from germline, CDR1 is MDHEN and CDR2 is SYDVKM. The CDR3 region is CASSGTGGFKNIQYF. CDR3 nucleotide sequence: TGTGCCTCTTCCGGGACAGGGGGCTTCAAAAACATTCAGTACTTC. The full variable domain, with the rest looked up from reference TRBV28 and TRBJ2-4, is DVKVTQSSRYLVKRTGEKVFLECVQDMDHENMFWYRQDPGLGLRLIYFSYDVKMKEKGDIPEGYSVSREKKERFSLILESASTNQTSMYLCASSGTGGFKNIQYFGAGTRLSVL.

This chain links TRBV13 with TRBJ1-1; D gene unclear. CDR1 is PRHDT and CDR2 is FYEKMQ in the germline V gene (reference sequence). The CDR3 consists of 14 residues. The V end was cut by 2 bases, the J end by 0 bases, with 7 bases between. The CDR3 sequence is CASSLRRLNTEAFF. The CDR3 coding sequence is TGTGCCAGCAGCTTACGTCGGTTGAACACTGAAGCTTTCTTT. Drawing the rest from reference TRBV13 and TRBJ1-1, the complete variable domain is AAGVIQSPRHLIKEKRETATLKCYPIPRHDTVYWYQQGPGQDPQFLISFYEKMQSDKGSIPDRFSAQQFSDYHSELNMSSLELGDSALYFCASSLRRLNTEAFFGQGTRLTVV.

The gene calls are TRBV28 and TRBJ1-4; 10 bases line up with TRBD1. Germline trimming cut 2 bases from V and 8 bases from J; bases unmatched to any gene: 5. This CDR3 is 15 amino acids long. Germline V gives CDR1 MDHEN, CDR2 SYDVKM. The CDR3 DNA reads as TGTGCCAGCAGTTTACCTGGGACAGGGGACGAAAAACTGTTTTTT. As protein: CASSLPGTGDEKLFF.

This clone is a singleton in its sample. The chain employs TRBV7-9 and TRBJ2-3; 12 nucleotides align to TRBD2. The CDR3 totals 17 residues. In germline, CDR1 is SEHNR, CDR2 FQNEAQ (reference sequence). J lost 5 bases, V lost 0 bases, and 6 bases had no gene match. CDR3 DNA: TGTGCCAGCAGCTTAGCGCTCCTAGCGGGAGGGGGAGATACGCAGTATTTT. Protein: CASSLALLAGGGDTQYF.

This chain uses TRBV7-8 with TRBJ2-3; 7 bases align to TRBD2. V dropped 2 bases and J dropped 0; count of bases not matched to a gene: 20. The CDR3 totals 21 residues. CDR1 and CDR2 from the germline V gene are SGHVS and FQNEAQ. CDR3 DNA sequence: TGTGCCAGCAGCTTAAGGCCGGGTGGTAGCGGGCGATTTGCTAGCACAGATACGCAGTATTTT. It codes for CASSLRPGGSGRFASTDTQYF.